This T cell receptor beta chain stems from a study of T cell clonotyping in hematopoietic cell transplantation. Notes on the study in general: CD4 and CD8 repertoire contributions could not be separated without sorting.

In the case of this clone: Its antigen is still unknown.

The assay was immunoSEQ multiplex PCR, and TCRdb's table has in-frame clones only and misses some. The sample has around 1,800 clones, about 93% seen once. Time point noted: recipient sample about 28 days before transplant, after cytoreduction. Per germline, CDR1 SEHNR and CDR2 FQNEAQ (reference sequence). V was clipped by 0 bases and J by 10 bases; unmatched bases: 3. The CDR3 sequence is 12 residues long. The origin of this receptor is a woman in her forties or fifties with acute myeloid leukemia. Some clones in this sample may be carry-over from other donors' samples. The sample consisted of peripheral blood mononuclear cells, taken before stem cell transplant. The chain carries TRBV7-9 and TRBJ2-7; 7 bases line up with TRBD2. CDR3 amino acids: CASSLAGGFQYF. DNA of the CDR3: TGTGCCAGCAGCTTAGCGGGAGGGTTCCAGTACTTC.